Sequencing of this TCR beta chain was carried out in a study of shared clonotypes between healthy human individuals. Study-wide context: CD4 naive cells filled three plates per donor, CD4 memory three, CD8 naive two and CD8 memory one.

All participating donors were Caucasian adults from Nashville, Tennessee. As concerns this clone: Its antigen is as yet unknown.

Study outcomes and limitations: When compared with the clonotypes that were shared by all four sorted-subset donors, the non-shared clonotypes turned out to have lower generation probabilities. Although depth was large, rarefaction showed that sequencing of the sorted subsets was incomplete.

V was clipped by 2 bases and J by 8 bases; unmatched bases: 11. Germline V gives CDR1 SQVTM, CDR2 ANQGSEA. This CDR3 has 14 residues. Only in-frame clones appear in the TCRdb table, and some are missing; sequencing was by immunoSEQ multiplex PCR. The data hold fewer than 3 million clones, with about 90% observed a single time. Source material: naive CD4+ T cells from PBMCs. Subset indicated: CD45RA+ positively selected. The sequence derives from a man aged 18-30 years in good health. Some clones in this sample may be carry-over from other donors' samples. The chain combines TRBV29-1 with TRBJ1-1, with 7 bases identical to TRBD1. CDR3 nucleotide sequence: TGCAGCGTTGAAAGGGTTGTGGGACAGCGCGAAGCTTTCTTT. Translation gives CSVERVVGQREAFF.